Reported below is one T cell receptor beta chain. This specimen belongs to a study of T cell changes during pregnancy in multiple sclerosis. The CDR3 is 16 amino acids. With 1 base removed from V and 6 bases from J, the gap between germline ends came to 17 bases. From germline, CDR1 is SGHVS and CDR2 FQNEAQ. Profiling relied on immunoSEQ multiplex PCR, and the TCRdb table lists in-frame clones only, not all of them. The data contain some 80,000 clones, 90% to 95% of them seen just once; the ten biggest clones take up around 3%. Sequencing was performed on peripheral blood, taken before pregnancy. The clonotype was recovered from a female donor with multiple sclerosis, enrolled in a pregnancy study. The V gene is TRBV7-8, the J gene TRBJ2-3, with D perhaps matching TRBD1 (6 bases). Written as DNA, the CDR3 is TGTGCCAGCAGCTTAGATCTTAGGGGGTTGGCGGATACGCAGTATTTT. This gives the protein CASSLDLRGLADTQYF. Full variable domain (missing parts from reference TRBV7-8 and TRBJ2-3): GAGVSQSPRYKVAKRGQDVALRCDPISGHVSLFWYQQALGQGPEFLTYFQNEAQLDKSGLPSDRFFAERPEGSVSTLKIQRTQQEDSAVYLCASSLDLRGLADTQYFGPGTRLTVL.